What follows are 14 T cell receptor beta chains derived from one specimen sequenced in a study of regulatory T cells in long-lasting Graves disease. Time point reported: persistent/refractory GD, antithyroid drugs over 5 years with positive TRAb. RNA extracted from PBMCs served as the sequencing template. Library construction for TCR beta used iRepertoire HTBI primers and Arm-PCR of CDR3 regions. TCRdb reprocessed the multiplex PCR reads with MiXCR, giving one entry per CDR3 protein. The sample has about 660,000 distinct CDR3 sequences; approximately 29% are singletons. The input for sequencing was peripheral blood mononuclear cells (PBMCs), taken when the disease was refractory, from a patient treated with antithyroid drugs. The source of these receptors is a female donor with Graves disease.

In its sample, this clonotype was seen many times. One end of the junction is discordant with germline, which a read error may explain. V gene TRBV7-2 combines with J gene TRBJ1-2; D gene ambiguous. Germline V gene sequence: CDR1 SGHTA, CDR2 FQGNSA. CDR3 size: 14 residues. The CDR3 nucleotides read TGTGCCAGCAGTTTAGGCGGAGGGAACTATGGCTACACCTTC. Translation: CASSLGGGNYGYTF.

This chain uses TRBV27 with TRBJ2-1; 9 bases match TRBD2. The CDR3 sequence is 15 residues long. Germline CDR1 MNHEY, CDR2 SMNVEV (reference sequence). J lost 6 bases, V lost 5 bases, and 8 bases had no gene match. Here the CDR3 reads CASSTLAGEANEQFF. CDR3 DNA sequence: TGTGCCAGCAGTACCTTAGCGGGAGAGGCCAATGAGCAGTTCTTC.

The chain recombines TRBV3-1 with TRBJ2-7; D gene uncertain. V was clipped by 1 base and J by 2 bases, with 12 bases between them. The CDR3 consists of 15 residues. Germline CDR1 is LGHDT and CDR2 is YNNKEL (reference sequence). The CDR3 protein is CASSQGQNPTYEQYF. In DNA, the CDR3 is TGTGCCAGCAGCCAAGGGCAGAACCCCACCTACGAGCAGTACTTC.

The chain carries TRBV7-2 and TRBJ2-7; D assignment may be TRBD1 or TRBD2 (5 bases each). There are 14 residues in the CDR3. In germline, CDR1 is SGHTA, CDR2 FQGNSA. V lost 6 bases and J lost 0, with 12 bases in between. CDR3 sequence: CASRRDLSSYEQYF. DNA of the CDR3: TGTGCCAGCAGACGGGACCTAAGCTCCTACGAGCAGTACTTC.

This clonotype occurred many times. The chain is built from TRBV28 and TRBJ1-5, with D unclear. The CDR3 spans 16 residues. In germline, CDR1 is MDHEN, CDR2 SYDVKM. Trimming shortened V by 1 base and J by 2 bases, and 12 bases separated the two germline ends. The CDR3 protein is CASSLYRVLGNQPQHF. As DNA, the CDR3 is TGTGCCAGCAGTTTATATCGGGTCCTCGGCAATCAGCCCCAGCATTTT.

This clonotype was seen a few times. The chain is built from TRBV13 and TRBJ2-7; 7 bases agree with TRBD2. V dropped 1 base and J dropped 6; count of bases not matched to a gene: 6. This CDR3 region has 14 residues. From germline, CDR1 is PRHDT and CDR2 FYEKMQ (reference sequence). The DNA of the CDR3 is TGTGCCAGCAGCTTAGATGGGGACTACTCCGAGCAGTACTTC. This codes for CASSLDGDYSEQYF.

The chain carries TRBV5-1 and TRBJ1-4; no clear D. The CDR3 loop spans 14 amino acids. Looked up from germline, CDR1 is SGHRS and CDR2 is YFSETQ. V was clipped by 0 bases and J by 4 bases, with 7 bases between them. The CDR3 here is CASSLGLVNEKLFF. CDR3 bases: TGCGCCAGCAGCTTGGGGCTAGTTAATGAAAAACTGTTTTTT.

The V gene is TRBV9, the J gene TRBJ1-6, with 7 bases identical to TRBD1. Trimming removed 4 bases from V and 6 bases from J; junction bases left unmatched: 10. In germline, CDR1 is SGDLS, CDR2 YYNGEE. The CDR3 totals 16 residues. CDR3 bases: TGTGCCAGCAGCCTGAGTCCGGGACAGTTTAATTCACCCCTCCACTTT. It yields the protein CASSLSPGQFNSPLHF.

This clonotype was seen repeatedly, ten times or more. The rearrangement links TRBV11-2 to TRBJ1-2; 9 bases agree with TRBD1. V lost 6 bases, J lost 3 bases, and 5 bases stayed unmatched. The CDR3 runs 14 residues. Germline-derived CDR1 and CDR2 are SGHAT and FQNNGV. As DNA, the CDR3 is TGTGCCAGCAGTTTCCGGACAGGGGACTATGGCTACACCTTC. It yields the protein CASSFRTGDYGYTF.

This clonotype was detected a few times. The chain is built from TRBV20-1 and TRBJ1-4; no reliable D call. Trimming removed 1 base at V and 2 bases at J, with 8 bases between. The CDR3 has 14 residues. The germline V gene encodes CDR1 DFQATT and CDR2 SNEGSKA (reference sequence). The CDR3 coding sequence is TGCAGTGCTAGAGTCGGAGGGACTAATGAAAAACTGTTTTTT. Amino acids: CSARVGGTNEKLFF.

This clonotype was detected only a few times. This chain links TRBV15 with TRBJ1-2, with D unresolved. Germline loops: CDR1 LNHNV, CDR2 YYDKDF (reference sequence). The CDR3 has 15 amino acids. V shed 1 base and J shed 1 base, with 10 bases lying between them. CDR3 in amino acids: CATSRVFVINYGYTF. CDR3 DNA sequence: TGTGCCACCAGCAGAGTTTTTGTCATTAACTATGGCTACACCTTC.

This clonotype was picked up a small number of times. The chain couples TRBV27 to TRBJ1-5; 7 positions match TRBD1. Germline CDR1 MNHEY, CDR2 SMNVEV (reference sequence). CDR3 length: 18 amino acids. Losses at the gene ends were 1 base for V and 3 bases for J; bases not matched to a gene: 12. This CDR3 reads CASSLLFPQTGNNQPQHF. The CDR3 DNA is TGTGCCAGCAGTTTATTGTTCCCACAGACAGGGAACAATCAGCCCCAGCATTTT.

V and J are TRBV12-3 or TRBV12-4 and TRBJ1-5; D is undetermined. V gave up 5 bases and J gave up 4 bases, with 6 bases separating them. This CDR3 region has 12 residues. The CDR3 sequence is CASSGNNQPQHF. CDR3 nucleotide sequence: TGTGCCAGCAGTGGGAATAATCAGCCCCAGCATTTT.

There are a few counts of this clonotype. The chain uses TRBV10-3 and TRBJ1-1; D perhaps matches TRBD1 (6 bases). CDR1 is ENHRY, CDR2 SYGVKD, per germline. The CDR3 sequence is 15 residues long. V shed 2 bases and J shed 1 base, with 11 bases lying between them. This CDR3 is CAISEPPTGNTEAFF. The CDR3 region has the DNA TGTGCCATCAGTGAGCCCCCGACAGGGAACACTGAAGCTTTCTTT.